This TCR beta chain was captured by sequencing in a study of CD8 T cells in Susac syndrome (dated by TCRdb to between 2018 and 2021). Context from the whole study: Repertoire sequencing was used to test whether CD8+ T cell activation and differentiation in Susac syndrome was antigen driven.

Comments on this clonotype: The specificity of this receptor is unknown. The record has no base qualities; no much larger clone is one base away.

V gives up 3 bases and J gives up 5 bases, and the segment between their germline ends measures 17 bases. The CDR3 runs 15 residues from the cysteine to the phenylalanine. The CDR3 DNA has 45 bases and is translated from base 1. CDR1 LNHDA and CDR2 SQIVND are derived from the germline V gene (reference sequence). Peripheral blood CD8+ and CD4+ T cells from healthy donors, Susac syndrome patients and multiple sclerosis patients were profiled using high-throughput TCR beta sequencing. Healthy donors were age- and sex-matched controls. Bulk CD8+ and CD4+ T cells were purified by magnetic negative isolation, while CD8+ TEMRA cells were enriched using FACS. Blood was collected in EDTA tubes and processed within 24 hours, with PBMCs isolated through density gradient centrifugation. PBMCs destined for TCR sequencing were cryopreserved in liquid nitrogen and later thawed in a 37 °C water bath. The sorted or isolated CD4+, CD8+ and CD8+ TEMRA cells reached a purity of at least 90%.

General study outcomes and caveats: The TCR sequencing and HLA analysis was acknowledged to have included a relatively small number of individuals.

RNA was extracted with the RNeasy kit and roughly 0.5 to 1 ug was reverse transcribed using random hexamers. The immunoSEQ multiplex PCR assay, which covers 54 Vbeta and 13 Jbeta segments, was used to amplify TCR beta CDR3 regions. PCR amplification bias was corrected by using a synthetic template baseline for primer optimization and computational correction. In the original analysis: Reads were annotated to V, D and J genes per IMGT and analyzed with immunoSEQ Analyzer, keeping only productive sequences. Clonality was computed as one minus Shannon entropy normalized by log2 of the number of productive unique sequences. Public and private clones were assessed among the 100 most prevalent clones of each patient and control. Clones were defined as Susac-specific when absent from the healthy and MS cohorts, from approximately 1,100 published viral clones and from other ImmuneACCESS disease sequences. The public reads were run again by TCRdb, first through fastp at Q25 and then through MiXCR, and only productive beta chains were kept. Records with the same CDR3 protein are collapsed into one entry carrying the most frequent genes and DNA. It is TCRdb's table, rather than the study itself, that gives the V and J calls and clone size. The sample table shows some 190,000 distinct CDR3 sequences, and about 95% are seen once. The leading ten clones occupy 0.1% of the sample.

Sequenced sample: CD4+ T cells from PBMCs. The V and J segments used are TRBV19 and TRBJ2-7, with TRBD2 perhaps the D gene, on 7 matching bases. The TCR was taken from a human donor in good health. The bases read TGTGCCAGTAGTATGACAGGCGGGAGAAGCGACGAGCAGTACTTC. This gives the protein CASSMTGGRSDEQYF.